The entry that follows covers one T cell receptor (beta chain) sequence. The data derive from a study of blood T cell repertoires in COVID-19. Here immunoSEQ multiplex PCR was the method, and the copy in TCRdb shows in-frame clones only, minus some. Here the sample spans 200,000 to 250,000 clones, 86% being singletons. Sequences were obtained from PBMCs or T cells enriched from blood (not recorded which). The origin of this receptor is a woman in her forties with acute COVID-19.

CDR3 nucleotides: TGTGCCACCAGTGACGATTCGCGGGGGGGCTCAGTTACGCAGTATTTT. It translates to CATSDDSRGGSVTQYF. This chain joins TRBV24-1 and TRBJ2-3, with 9 bases that match TRBD2. The CDR3 consists of 16 residues. Germline lookup yields CDR1 KGHDR and CDR2 SFDVKD. Trimming took 4 bases from V and 8 from J; bases not matched to a gene: 12.